The sequence of this T cell receptor beta chain was determined in a study of long-term antiretroviral therapy in people with HIV (dated by TCRdb to between 2021 and 2024). General notes on the study: The earliest samples were collected about a decade before the 2015 WHO recommendation for immediate ART, when ART was typically delayed until CD4 counts fell. Whether ART initiation and durable HIV suppression were associated with changes in peripheral blood TRB repertoire composition and diversity was tested in a retrospective serial study. From 30 to 35 adults with confirmed HIV infection, the cohort provided some 200 cryopreserved PBMC samples, gathered serially across a mean of about 6 years (range 1-12). Eleven of the 30 participants with HIV were female. No cross-contamination during QIAcube processing was shown when test extractions of a monoclonal T-cell line were performed alongside about 30 polyclonal samples.

In the case of this clone: The antigen it recognizes is unknown. Base quality data are lacking; no much larger clone is found one base away.

Sequencing of the TRB variable region was done with the immunoSEQ hsTCRB v3.0 assay at survey level resolution. TRB sequencing targeted a depth of about 35,000-55,000 T-cell genomes per sample. TRB libraries were pooled and sequenced on an Illumina MiSeq using a v3 150-cycle kit. The paper's processing steps were these. Repertoire analysis ran in R within a reproducible Nextflow workflow covering QC, data transformation and analysis. LymphoSeq2, an R package for exploring AIRR-Seq data, was used to implement the custom analyses. Several samples that yielded fewer than 5000 total TRB sequences were excluded, so that approximately 170 HIV repertoires were analyzed. Among the roughly 190 retained HIV repertoires, about 59 were collected before ART initiation and fewer than 150 were collected after ART initiation. Repertoires were downsampled to 5000 TRB nucleotide sequences, with summary statistics averaged over 100 downsampling iterations. The analysis kept only TRB sequences whose CDR3 regions were at least seven amino acids long. A Shannon entropy-derived clonality score and the Gini coefficient were used to measure diversity. In repertoire networks, the top 5000 CDR3 amino acid sequences were linked whenever an edit distance of one separated two sequences. Antigen specificity groups and MHC restriction were predicted for TRB CDR3 amino acid sequences with GLIPH2. To flag known associations with CMV, EBV, HIV or tissue antigens, CDR3 amino acid sequences were compared against VDJdb and McPAS-TCR. Pre-ART, post-ART and control groups were compared with Wilcoxon signed-rank tests and Holm-Bonferroni correction. Here the immuneACCESS table is served through TCRdb, limited to in-frame sequences with V and J called. Missing clones are a known gap in these copies; in checked studies unresolved V genes cover under half, and the rest lacks a known reason. V and J calls and clone size are those listed in that table; D and trimming were worked out from the DNA. This sample holds about 25,000 clones; about 86% were observed only once. Around 4% of the sample is in the top ten clones.

The CDR3 starts with the cysteine, ends with the phenylalanine, and has 16 residues. The sequence is cut down to CDR3 DNA, 48 bases in frame from base 1. A distance of 14 bases separates the germline ends of V and J, which lose 0 bases and 2 bases respectively. According to the germline V gene, CDR1 reads SGDLS and CDR2 reads YYNGEE. To be included, a participant needed at least one PBMC sample from before ART initiation plus at least two post-ART samples. Treatment was received in the United States of America by all participants with HIV. Before DNA extraction, cryopreserved samples of roughly 0.85-11 million PBMC were thawed and then washed. At the time of the earliest PBMC sample, participants with HIV were aged between 23 and 54 years. Per participant, PBMC samples came from 1-4 timepoints prior to ART initiation and 2-8 timepoints following ART initiation, for a median of 7 samples. Serial HIV viral load, CD4+ T-cell count, ART history and demographic data were obtained for every participant. Genomic DNA was extracted from unsorted PBMC with a Qiagen kit on a QIAcube, with processing performed in batches of 12 samples.

The investigation overall reported the following: Because pre-ART samples had limited cell numbers, profiling was done on unsorted PBMC rather than on sorted CD4+ and CD8+ T cells. The repertoire was dominated across all time points by expanded TRB clones identified before ART initiation, although this dominance was seen to fluctuate and to decrease in many PLHIV after ART. Narrower CDR3 length ranges were observed in HIV repertoires than in controls, and an antigen-experienced repertoire with only a slight naive shift after ART was suggested by the network structure. No data were available on ART adherence, viral resistance or therapy changes, limiting inferences about post-ART repertoire changes. Starting ART was linked to a significant rise in TRB diversity, yet even after long-term ART the diversity remained significantly lower than in transplant donor controls. The samples span the years 2004 to 2017, and the ART regimens used may be less effective than current regimens. Owing to limited PBMC availability, only the TCR beta chain was sequenced, without alpha chain pairing.

The chain is made from TRBV9 and TRBJ1-2; the D region possibly corresponds to TRBD1 (5 bases align). This TCR derives from a woman aged 25 to 39 with HIV. This specimen consisted of unsorted PBMCs, obtained 1.9 years after starting antiretroviral therapy. The CDR3 reads as follows: CASSVEGQGGNYGYTF. The DNA sequence is given as TGTGCCAGCAGCGTAGAGGGTCAGGGAGGGAACTATGGCTACACCTTC.